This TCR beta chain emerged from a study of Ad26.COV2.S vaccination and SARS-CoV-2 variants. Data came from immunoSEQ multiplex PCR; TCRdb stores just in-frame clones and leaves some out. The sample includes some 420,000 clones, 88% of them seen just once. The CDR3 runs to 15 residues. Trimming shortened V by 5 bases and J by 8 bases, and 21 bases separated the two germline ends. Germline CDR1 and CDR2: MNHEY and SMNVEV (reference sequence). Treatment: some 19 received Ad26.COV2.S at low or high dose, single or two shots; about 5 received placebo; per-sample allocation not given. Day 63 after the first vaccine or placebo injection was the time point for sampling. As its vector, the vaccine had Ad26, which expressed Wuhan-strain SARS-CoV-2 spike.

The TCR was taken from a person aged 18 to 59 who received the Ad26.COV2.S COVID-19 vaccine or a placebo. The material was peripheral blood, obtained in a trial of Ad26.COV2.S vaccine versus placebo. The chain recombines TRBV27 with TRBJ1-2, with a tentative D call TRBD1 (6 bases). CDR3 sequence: CASSPQPRGGWGYTF. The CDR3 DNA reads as TGTGCCAGCAGTCCCCAGCCCAGGGGAGGATGGGGCTACACCTTC.